Below are 26 T cell receptor beta chains sequenced from a single sample in a study of blood T cell repertoires in COVID-19. Sequencing was performed with immunoSEQ multiplex PCR; in TCRdb, only in-frame clones are kept and a portion is missing. Seen here are about 260,000 clones, approximately 81% observed once, and the top ten hold around 4%. The sample comprised peripheral blood. The receptor set was obtained from a man in his 60s with acute or convalescent COVID-19.

The rearrangement joins TRBV2 to TRBJ2-2; D might be TRBD1 (6 bases). This CDR3 contains 14 residues. Germline V gives CDR1 SNHLY, CDR2 FYNNEI. V was pared by 6 bases and J by 0 bases, with 8 bases between. Here the CDR3 reads CASRGHTNTGELFF. The CDR3 coding sequence is TGTGCCAGCAGGGGACATACGAACACCGGGGAGCTGTTTTTT.

V usage is TRBV18 and J usage is TRBJ2-1; 10 nucleotides match TRBD1. J was trimmed by 5 bases and V by 6 bases; bases with no gene match: 13. The CDR3 is 17 residues long. Germline V lookup: CDR1 KGHSH, CDR2 LQKENI. This CDR3 is CASSPMLRDRGDNEQFF. The CDR3 DNA reads as TGTGCCAGCTCTCCTATGCTGCGGGACAGGGGAGACAATGAGCAGTTCTTC.

This chain uses TRBV11-1 with TRBJ2-7, with 9 nucleotides matching TRBD1. From germline, CDR1 is SGHAT and CDR2 FQDESV (reference sequence). The length of the CDR3 is 15 residues. V lost 0 bases to trimming and J lost 3 bases; unmatched junction nucleotides: 3. CDR3: CASSLAGTGYYEQYF. DNA of the CDR3: TGTGCCAGCAGCTTAGCGGGGACAGGGTACTACGAGCAGTACTTC.

This sequence joins TRBV7-2 and TRBJ2-2, with 8 nucleotides matching TRBD2. This CDR3 contains 18 residues. Germline V lookup: CDR1 SGHTA, CDR2 FQGNSA. V gave up 6 bases and J gave up 7 bases; unmatched junction bases: 19. The CDR3, as DNA: TGTGCCAGCAGTTATCTCAATAGCGGGATGACTAGAGGCGGGGAGCTGTTTTTT. Translated, it gives CASSYLNSGMTRGGELFF. Based on the CDR3 plus reference TRBV7-2 and TRBJ2-2, the full variable domain is GAGVSQSPSNKVTEKGKDVELRCDPISGHTALYWYRQSLGQGLEFLIYFQGNSAPDKSGLPSDRFSAERTGGSVSTLTIQRTQQEDSAVYLCASSYLNSGMTRGGELFFGEGSRLTVL.

This chain uses TRBV10-3 with TRBJ1-5, with D perhaps TRBD1 (5 bases). V lost 10 bases, J lost 6 bases, and 16 bases lay in between. The CDR3 totals 13 residues. The germline V gene has CDR1 ENHRY and CDR2 SYGVKD. CDR3 amino acids: CASREGHPQPQHF. CDR3 nucleotide sequence: TGTGCCAGCCGGGAGGGGCACCCTCAGCCCCAGCATTTT.

This chain links TRBV6-6 with TRBJ1-2; D is uncertain. The CDR3 loop spans 15 amino acids. V lost 6 bases and J 4 bases, leaving 18 bases between the germline ends. Germline CDR1 reads MNHNY; CDR2 reads SVGAGI (reference sequence). The CDR3: CASSPNGQGSYGYTF. CDR3 DNA sequence: TGTGCCAGCAGCCCGAATGGCCAAGGGAGCTATGGCTACACCTTC.

The chain carries TRBV6-5 and TRBJ1-5; 8 positions match TRBD1. Germline CDR1 reads MNHEY; CDR2 reads SVGAGI. V dropped 10 bases and J dropped 2; count of bases not matched to a gene: 7. The CDR3 contains 14 residues. Here the CDR3 DNA reads TGTGCCACCAGCGAGACAGGGGGCAATCAGCCCCAGCATTTT. It specifies CATSETGGNQPQHF.

For the CDR3, the DNA is TGTGCCAGCAGCTCGACTAGCGGGGGGCCAGTAGGAGAGCTGTTTTTT. This codes for CASSSTSGGPVGELFF. The chain has TRBV6-2 or TRBV6-3 and TRBJ2-2, with TRBD2 matching over 13 bases. This CDR3 is 16 amino acids long. CDR1 MNHEY and CDR2 SVGEGT come from the germline V gene. The trim removed 6 bases at V and 11 bases at J, leaving 12 bases unmatched.

The V call is TRBV19, the J call TRBJ2-5; the D gene is possibly TRBD1 (6 bases). Germline CDR1 is LNHDA and CDR2 is SQIVND (reference sequence). The CDR3 consists of 15 residues. Trimming left V 8 bases short and J 5 bases short, with 21 bases between. DNA for the CDR3: TGTGCCAGTGGGACCAGGACAGCCTCCCGGGAGACCCAGTACTTC. As protein: CASGTRTASRETQYF.

V is TRBV4-1 and J is TRBJ1-6; perhaps TRBD1 as D (6 bases). V lost 3 bases to trimming and J lost 6 bases, with 15 bases between them. CDR3 length: 16 amino acids. Germline V CDR1 and CDR2: MGHRA, YSYEKL. The CDR3 DNA sequence: TGCGCCAGCAGCCAGGGATTCGGACAGTCTAATTCACCCCTCCACTTT. This gives the protein CASSQGFGQSNSPLHF.

This chain joins TRBV18 and TRBJ1-1; D possibly corresponds to TRBD1 (6 bases). Between the trimmed V and J ends, which lost 6 bases and 0 bases, there was a span of 8 bases. The CDR3 sequence is 13 residues long. Germline loops: CDR1 KGHSH, CDR2 LQKENI. The CDR3 region is CASSGAVNTEAFF. The CDR3 DNA is TGTGCCAGCTCGGGGGCGGTGAACACTGAAGCTTTCTTT.

This clone was seen only once. V gene TRBV7-9 combines with J gene TRBJ2-1; D possibly corresponds to TRBD2 (5 bases). CDR1 and CDR2 (germline): SEHNR, FQNEAQ (reference sequence). V was clipped by 5 bases and J by 1 base, with 18 bases between them. The CDR3 length is 17 residues. CDR3 in DNA: TGTGCCAGCAGCCCGGGGTACGTATGGGAGTCCTACAATGAGCAGTTCTTC. The encoded protein is CASSPGYVWESYNEQFF. Together with reference TRBV7-9 and TRBJ2-1, the CDR3 gives the full variable domain: DTGVSQNPRHKITKRGQNVTFRCDPISEHNRLYWYRQTLGQGPEFLTYFQNEAQLEKSRLLSDRFSAERPKGSFSTLEIQRTEQGDSAMYLCASSPGYVWESYNEQFFGPGTRLTVL.

J is TRBJ2-3 and V is TRBV29-1; TRBD1 is a possible D gene (6 bases). CDR1 and CDR2 (germline): SQVTM, ANQGSEA. This CDR3 comprises 14 residues. V was pared by 1 base and J by 3 bases, with 11 bases between. Here the CDR3 reads CSVEAEQGTDTQYF. The DNA for the CDR3 is TGCAGCGTTGAAGCAGAACAGGGTACAGATACGCAGTATTTT.

This clone was found a few times. This chain uses TRBV6-6 with TRBJ1-4; a possible D gene is TRBD1 (6 bases). V lost 0 bases and J lost 6, with 14 bases in between. Germline V gene data show CDR1 as MNHNY and CDR2 as SVGAGI (reference sequence). CDR3 length: 16 amino acids. The DNA of the CDR3 is TGTGCCAGCAGTTACTCGAGCGGGGGGGCTTATGAAAAACTGTTTTTT. Translating it yields CASSYSSGGAYEKLFF.

In this sample, this clone turned up a few times. The V and J genes are TRBV25-1 and TRBJ2-1, with a tentative D call TRBD1 (6 bases). Deletions cut 5 bases from V and 5 bases from J, with 13 bases between. The CDR3 loop spans 14 amino acids. Per the germline V gene, CDR1 is MGHDK and CDR2 is SYGVNS. The CDR3 nucleotides read TGTGCCAGCAGTAATACAGGGCCCAACAATGAGCAGTTCTTC. This gives the protein CASSNTGPNNEQFF.

The chain is built from TRBV29-1 and TRBJ1-5; 7 bases line up with TRBD1. The CDR3 has 14 residues. The germline CDR1 and CDR2 sequences are SQVTM and ANQGSEA. Trimming at V came to 5 bases and at J to 6 bases, leaving 10 bases not matched to a gene. The CDR3 protein is CSVSPGTAGQPQHF. The CDR3 bases are TGCAGCGTTTCTCCCGGGACAGCGGGTCAGCCCCAGCATTTT.

V is TRBV11-2 and J is TRBJ2-7; D is uncertain. Germline loops: CDR1 SGHAT, CDR2 FQNNGV. V lost 8 bases, J lost 4 bases, and 15 bases lay in between. The CDR3 runs to 13 residues. CDR3 sequence (DNA): TGTGCCAGCGCCTCGCGACCGGAGTACGAGCAGTACTTC. Amino acids: CASASRPEYEQYF.

V gene TRBV27 combines with J gene TRBJ2-3; a weak D match, TRBD2 (5 bases). Germline-derived CDR1 and CDR2 are MNHEY and SMNVEV (reference sequence). The ends were cut back, 3 bases at V and 0 bases at J, with 10 bases in the middle. The CDR3 length is 15 residues. The CDR3 coding sequence is TGTGCCAGCAGTTTGGCGGGTCTAAGCACAGATACGCAGTATTTT. It codes for CASSLAGLSTDTQYF.

The chain combines TRBV5-6 with TRBJ2-5; 9 bases are shared with TRBD1. Per germline, CDR1 SGHDT and CDR2 YYEEEE. After removal of 2 bases from V and 4 bases from J, the junction contained 6 bases not matched to a gene. This CDR3 spans 15 amino acids. The CDR3, as DNA: TGTGCCAGCAGCTTTGGGACAGGGACGTTAGAGACCCAGTACTTC. This gives the protein CASSFGTGTLETQYF.

This clone appeared a single time. The rearrangement links TRBV7-3 to TRBJ1-1; 9 bases fit TRBD1. The germline V gene encodes CDR1 SGHTA and CDR2 FQGTGA. The CDR3 totals 14 residues. V was clipped by 5 bases and J by 1 base; unmatched bases: 2. The CDR3 DNA follows: TGTGCCAGCAGCGAGACAGGGGGGAACACTGAAGCTTTCTTT. Translating it yields CASSETGGNTEAFF.

CDR3 sequence reads: CASSPGAGQPQHF. In DNA, the CDR3 is TGTGCCAGCAGCCCAGGGGCAGGTCAGCCCCAGCATTTT. The chain joins TRBV7-3 to TRBJ1-5, with D possibly being TRBD1 (6 bases). CDR3 length equals 13 residues. Germline CDR1 and CDR2: SGHTA and FQGTGA. V was cut by 5 bases and J by 6 bases, with 11 bases left in between. Using reference TRBV7-3 and TRBJ1-5 for the parts outside the CDR3, the full variable domain is GAGVSQTPSNKVTEKGKYVELRCDPISGHTALYWYRQSLGQGPEFLIYFQGTGAADDSGLPNDRFFAVRPEGSVSTLKIQRTERGDSAVYLCASSPGAGQPQHFGDGTRLSIL.

This chain connects TRBV6-1 to TRBJ2-5; the D gene is possibly TRBD1 (6 bases). Germline V gene data show CDR1 as MNHNS and CDR2 as SASEGT. The V end lost 3 bases, the J end lost 3 bases, and 11 bases lay between the germline ends. The CDR3 sequence is 14 residues long. CDR3 sequence: CASSDWGREETQYF. The CDR3 region has the DNA TGTGCCAGCAGTGATTGGGGGCGCGAAGAGACCCAGTACTTC.

This clone occurred a few times. V is TRBV18 and J is TRBJ1-3; TRBD1 aligns across 7 bases. Per germline, CDR1 KGHSH and CDR2 LQKENI. V shed 3 bases, J shed 4 bases, and the junction held 3 bases outside the gene matches. The CDR3 loop spans 14 amino acids. The DNA for the CDR3 is TGTGCCAGCTCACCGAACAGGGGCGGAAACACCATATATTTT. This codes for CASSPNRGGNTIYF.

V gene TRBV5-1 combines with J gene TRBJ2-3; the match to TRBD1 covers 8 bases. Germline-derived CDR1 and CDR2 are SGHRS and YFSETQ. CDR3 length: 16 amino acids. J lost 0 bases, V lost 5 bases, and 8 bases had no gene match. The DNA of the CDR3 is TGCGCCAGCAGTCGGACAGGGTCTCTTAGCACAGATACGCAGTATTTT. Translating gives CASSRTGSLSTDTQYF.

A few counts support this clone. The chain employs TRBV18 and TRBJ1-1; 7 bases line up with TRBD1. This CDR3 region has 15 residues. The V gene's germline CDR1 is KGHSH and CDR2 LQKENI. J lost 6 bases, V lost 4 bases, and 11 bases had no gene match. The CDR3: CASSQQTGLEAEAFF. The CDR3 nucleotides are TGTGCCAGCTCACAACAGACAGGGCTAGAGGCTGAAGCTTTCTTT.

This clone was picked up a small number of times. This CDR3 is also generated by other DNA sequences in the sample. V is TRBV7-9 and J is TRBJ2-2; unclear D gene. Looked up from germline, CDR1 is SEHNR and CDR2 is FQNEAQ (reference sequence). The CDR3 has 11 amino acids. Deletions cut 5 bases from V and 8 bases from J, with 6 bases between. In DNA, the CDR3 is TGTGCCAGCAGCCCCGGGGGGGAGCTGTTTTTT. Its protein is CASSPGGELFF. The full variable domain, in which reference TRBV7-9 and TRBJ2-2 provide the parts outside the CDR3, is DTGVSQNPRHKITKRGQNVTFRCDPISEHNRLYWYRQTLGQGPEFLTYFQNEAQLEKSRLLSDRFSAERPKGSFSTLEIQRTEQGDSAMYLCASSPGGELFFGEGSRLTVL.